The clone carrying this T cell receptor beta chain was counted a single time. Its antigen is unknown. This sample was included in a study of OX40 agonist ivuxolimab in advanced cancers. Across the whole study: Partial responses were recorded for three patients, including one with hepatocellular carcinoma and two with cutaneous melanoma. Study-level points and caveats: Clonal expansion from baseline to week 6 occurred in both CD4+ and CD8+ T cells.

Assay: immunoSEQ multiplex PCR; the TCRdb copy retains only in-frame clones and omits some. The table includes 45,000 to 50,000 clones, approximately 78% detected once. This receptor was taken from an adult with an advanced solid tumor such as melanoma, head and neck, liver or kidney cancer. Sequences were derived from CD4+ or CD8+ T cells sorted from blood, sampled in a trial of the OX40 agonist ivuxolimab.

CDR3 DNA: TGTGCCAGCAGTCCGGGACTAAACTACGAGCAGTACTTC. It codes for CASSPGLNYEQYF. The chain links TRBV27 to TRBJ2-7, with 7 bases identical to TRBD2. CDR3 length: 13 amino acids. The germline CDR1 and CDR2 sequences are MNHEY and SMNVEV (reference sequence). The ends lost 5 bases at V and 3 bases at J; junction bases unmatched: 4.